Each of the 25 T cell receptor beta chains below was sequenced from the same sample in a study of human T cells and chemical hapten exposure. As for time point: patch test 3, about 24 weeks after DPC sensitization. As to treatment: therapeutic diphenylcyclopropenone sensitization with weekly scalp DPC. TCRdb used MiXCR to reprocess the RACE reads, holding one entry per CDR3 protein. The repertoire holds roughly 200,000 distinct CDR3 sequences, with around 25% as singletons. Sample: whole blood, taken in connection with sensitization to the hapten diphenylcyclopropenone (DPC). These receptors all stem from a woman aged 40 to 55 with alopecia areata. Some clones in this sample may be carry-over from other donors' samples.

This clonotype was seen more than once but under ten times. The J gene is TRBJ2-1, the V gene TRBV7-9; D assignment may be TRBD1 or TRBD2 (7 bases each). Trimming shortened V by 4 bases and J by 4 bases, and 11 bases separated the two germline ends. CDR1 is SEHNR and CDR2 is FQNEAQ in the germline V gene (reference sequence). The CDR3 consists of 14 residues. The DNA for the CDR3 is TGTGCCAGCAGCTCAGGGGGGGATTACAATGAGCAGTTCTTC. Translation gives CASSSGGDYNEQFF.

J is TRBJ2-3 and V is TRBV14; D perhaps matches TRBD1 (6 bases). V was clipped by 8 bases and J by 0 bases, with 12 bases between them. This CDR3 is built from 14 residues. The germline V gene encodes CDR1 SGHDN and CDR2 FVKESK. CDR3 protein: CASRYRASTDTQYF. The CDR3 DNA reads TGTGCCAGCCGCTACAGGGCCAGCACAGATACGCAGTATTTT.

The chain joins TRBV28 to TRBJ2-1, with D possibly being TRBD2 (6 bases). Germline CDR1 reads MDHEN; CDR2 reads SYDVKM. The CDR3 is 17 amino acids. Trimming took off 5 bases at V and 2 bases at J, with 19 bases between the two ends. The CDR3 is CASSPIGGNGAYNEQFF. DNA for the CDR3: TGTGCCAGCAGTCCCATAGGAGGGAATGGGGCCTACAATGAGCAGTTCTTC.

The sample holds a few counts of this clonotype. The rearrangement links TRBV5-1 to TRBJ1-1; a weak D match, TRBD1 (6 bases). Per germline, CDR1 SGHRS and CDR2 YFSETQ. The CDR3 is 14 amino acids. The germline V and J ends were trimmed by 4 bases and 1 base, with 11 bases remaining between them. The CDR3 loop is CASSLLDRNTEAFF. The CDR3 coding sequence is TGCGCCAGCAGCCTCTTGGACAGGAACACTGAAGCTTTCTTT.

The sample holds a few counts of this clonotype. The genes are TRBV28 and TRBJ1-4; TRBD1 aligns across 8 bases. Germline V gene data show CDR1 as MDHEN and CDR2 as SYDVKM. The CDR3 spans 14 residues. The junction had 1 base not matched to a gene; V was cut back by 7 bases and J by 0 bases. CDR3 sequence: CASMTGATNEKLFF. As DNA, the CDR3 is TGTGCCAGCATGACAGGGGCAACTAATGAAAAACTGTTTTTT.

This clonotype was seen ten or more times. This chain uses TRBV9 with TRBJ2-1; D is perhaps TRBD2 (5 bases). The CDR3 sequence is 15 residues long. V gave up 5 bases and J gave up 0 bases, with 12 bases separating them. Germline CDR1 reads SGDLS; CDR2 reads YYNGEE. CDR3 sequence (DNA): TGTGCCAGCAGGATGAGAGGGAGCTCCTACAATGAGCAGTTCTTC. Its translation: CASRMRGSSYNEQFF.

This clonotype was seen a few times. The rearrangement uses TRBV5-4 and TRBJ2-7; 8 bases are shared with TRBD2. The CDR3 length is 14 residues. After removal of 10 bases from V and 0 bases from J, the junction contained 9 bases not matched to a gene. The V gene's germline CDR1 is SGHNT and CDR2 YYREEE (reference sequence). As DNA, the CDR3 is TGTGCCTGTGGGACGGGAGGGGGCTCCTACGAGCAGTACTTC. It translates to CACGTGGGSYEQYF. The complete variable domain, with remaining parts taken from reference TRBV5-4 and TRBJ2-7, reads ETGVTQSPTHLIKTRGQQVTLRCSSQSGHNTVSWYQQALGQGPQFIFQYYREEENGRGNFPPRFSGLQFPNYSSELNVNALELDDSALYLCACGTGGGSYEQYFGPGTRLTVT.

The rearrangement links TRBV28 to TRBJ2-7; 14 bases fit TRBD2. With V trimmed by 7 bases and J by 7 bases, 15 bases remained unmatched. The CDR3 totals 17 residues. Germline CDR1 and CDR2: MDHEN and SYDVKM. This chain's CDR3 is CASTQTSGRAVVREQYF. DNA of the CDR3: TGTGCCAGCACCCAGACTAGCGGGAGGGCCGTAGTTCGGGAGCAGTACTTC.

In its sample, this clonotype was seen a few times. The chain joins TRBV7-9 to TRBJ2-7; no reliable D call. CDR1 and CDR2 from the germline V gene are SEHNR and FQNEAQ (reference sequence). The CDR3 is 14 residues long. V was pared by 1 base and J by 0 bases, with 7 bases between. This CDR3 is CASSLGRHSYEQYF. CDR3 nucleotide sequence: TGTGCCAGCAGCTTAGGCCGTCACTCCTACGAGCAGTACTTC.

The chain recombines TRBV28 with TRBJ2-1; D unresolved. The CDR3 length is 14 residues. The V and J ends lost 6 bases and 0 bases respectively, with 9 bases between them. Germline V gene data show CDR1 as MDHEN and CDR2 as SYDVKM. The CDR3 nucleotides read TGTGCCAGCAGGACGTCGCCCTCCTACAATGAGCAGTTCTTC. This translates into CASRTSPSYNEQFF.

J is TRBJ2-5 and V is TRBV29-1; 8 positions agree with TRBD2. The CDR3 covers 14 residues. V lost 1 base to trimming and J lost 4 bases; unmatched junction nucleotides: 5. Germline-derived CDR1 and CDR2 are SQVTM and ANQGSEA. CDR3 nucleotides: TGCAGCGTTGAAGGTAGCGGGATTGGAGAGACCCAGTACTTC. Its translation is CSVEGSGIGETQYF.

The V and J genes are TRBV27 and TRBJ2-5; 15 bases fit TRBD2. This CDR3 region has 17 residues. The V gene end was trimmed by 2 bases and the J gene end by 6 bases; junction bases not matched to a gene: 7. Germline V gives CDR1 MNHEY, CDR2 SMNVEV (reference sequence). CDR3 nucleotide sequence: TGTGCCAGCAGTTTACGGACTAGCGGGAGGGGGACCAAGACCCAGTACTTC. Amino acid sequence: CASSLRTSGRGTKTQYF.

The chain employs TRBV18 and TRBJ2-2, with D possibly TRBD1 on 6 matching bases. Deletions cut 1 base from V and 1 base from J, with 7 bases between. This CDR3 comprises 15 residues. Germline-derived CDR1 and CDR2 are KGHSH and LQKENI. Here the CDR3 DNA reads TGTGCCAGCTCACCACTACAGGGGAACACCGGGGAGCTGTTTTTT. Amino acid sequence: CASSPLQGNTGELFF.

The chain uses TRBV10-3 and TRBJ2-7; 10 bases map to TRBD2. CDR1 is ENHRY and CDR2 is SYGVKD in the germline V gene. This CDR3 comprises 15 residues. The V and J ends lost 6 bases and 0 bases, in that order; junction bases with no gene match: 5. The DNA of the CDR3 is TGTGCCATCAGAACGACTAGCGGGCCCTCCTACGAGCAGTACTTC. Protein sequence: CAIRTTSGPSYEQYF.

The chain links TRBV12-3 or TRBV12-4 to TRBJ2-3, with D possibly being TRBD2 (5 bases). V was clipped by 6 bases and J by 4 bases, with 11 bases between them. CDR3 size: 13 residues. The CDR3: CASSLSGSDTQYF. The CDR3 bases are TGTGCCAGCAGCCTCAGCGGATCAGATACGCAGTATTTT.

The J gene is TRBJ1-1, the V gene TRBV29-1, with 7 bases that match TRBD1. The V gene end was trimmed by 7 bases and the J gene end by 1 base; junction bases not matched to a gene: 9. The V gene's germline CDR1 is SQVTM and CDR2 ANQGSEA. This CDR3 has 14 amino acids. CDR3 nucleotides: TGCAGCGCTTACAGGGGTCTGGGGAACACTGAAGCTTTCTTT. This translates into CSAYRGLGNTEAFF.

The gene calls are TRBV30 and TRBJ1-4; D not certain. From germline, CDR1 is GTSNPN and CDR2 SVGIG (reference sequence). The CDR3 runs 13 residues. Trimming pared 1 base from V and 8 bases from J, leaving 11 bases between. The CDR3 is CAWSEGRGEKLFF. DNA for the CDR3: TGTGCCTGGAGTGAGGGCCGAGGAGAAAAACTGTTTTTT.

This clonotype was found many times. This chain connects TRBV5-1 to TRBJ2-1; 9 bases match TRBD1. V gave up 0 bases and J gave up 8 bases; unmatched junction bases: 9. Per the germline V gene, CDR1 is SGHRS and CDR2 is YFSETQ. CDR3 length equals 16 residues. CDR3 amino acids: CASSLEIGQGWDEQFF. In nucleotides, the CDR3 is TGCGCCAGCAGCTTGGAAATCGGACAGGGGTGGGATGAGCAGTTCTTC.

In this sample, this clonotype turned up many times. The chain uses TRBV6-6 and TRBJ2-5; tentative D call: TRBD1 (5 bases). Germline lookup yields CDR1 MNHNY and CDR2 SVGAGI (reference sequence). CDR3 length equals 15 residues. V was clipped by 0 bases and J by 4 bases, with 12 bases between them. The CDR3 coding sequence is TGTGCCAGCAGTTACTCGAATGCAGGGCGAGAGACCCAGTACTTC. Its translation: CASSYSNAGRETQYF.

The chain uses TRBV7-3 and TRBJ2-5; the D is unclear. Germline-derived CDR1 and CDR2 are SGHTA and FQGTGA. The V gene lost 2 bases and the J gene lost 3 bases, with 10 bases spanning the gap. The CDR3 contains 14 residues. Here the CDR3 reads CASSLWGMEETQYF. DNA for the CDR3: TGTGCCAGCAGCTTATGGGGTATGGAAGAGACCCAGTACTTC. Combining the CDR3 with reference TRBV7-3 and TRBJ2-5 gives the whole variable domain GAGVSQTPSNKVTEKGKYVELRCDPISGHTALYWYRQSLGQGPEFLIYFQGTGAADDSGLPNDRFFAVRPEGSVSTLKIQRTERGDSAVYLCASSLWGMEETQYFGPGTRLLVL.

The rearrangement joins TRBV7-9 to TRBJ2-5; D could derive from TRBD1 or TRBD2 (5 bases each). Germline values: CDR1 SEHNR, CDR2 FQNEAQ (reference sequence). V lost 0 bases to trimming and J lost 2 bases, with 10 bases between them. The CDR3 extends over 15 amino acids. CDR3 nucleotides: TGTGCCAGCAGCTTAGCGGGACCCCATCAAGAGACCCAGTACTTC. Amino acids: CASSLAGPHQETQYF.

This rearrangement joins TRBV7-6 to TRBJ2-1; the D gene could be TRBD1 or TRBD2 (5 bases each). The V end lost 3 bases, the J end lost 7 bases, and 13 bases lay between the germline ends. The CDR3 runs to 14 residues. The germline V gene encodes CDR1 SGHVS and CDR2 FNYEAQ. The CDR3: CASSLGTVGNEQFF. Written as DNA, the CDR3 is TGTGCCAGCAGCTTGGGGACGGTTGGTAATGAGCAGTTCTTC.

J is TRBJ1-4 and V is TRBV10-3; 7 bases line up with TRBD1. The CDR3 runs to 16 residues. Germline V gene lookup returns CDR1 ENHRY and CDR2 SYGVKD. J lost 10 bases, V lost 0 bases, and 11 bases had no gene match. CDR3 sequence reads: CAISESLGTAYGKLFF. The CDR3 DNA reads TGTGCCATCAGTGAGTCTTTAGGGACAGCGTATGGAAAACTGTTTTTT.

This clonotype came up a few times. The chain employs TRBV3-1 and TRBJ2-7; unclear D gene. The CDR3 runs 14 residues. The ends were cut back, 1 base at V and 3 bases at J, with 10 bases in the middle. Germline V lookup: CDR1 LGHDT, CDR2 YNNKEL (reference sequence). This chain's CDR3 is CASSQAGNFYEQYF. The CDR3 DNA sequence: TGTGCCAGCAGCCAAGCAGGAAACTTCTACGAGCAGTACTTC.

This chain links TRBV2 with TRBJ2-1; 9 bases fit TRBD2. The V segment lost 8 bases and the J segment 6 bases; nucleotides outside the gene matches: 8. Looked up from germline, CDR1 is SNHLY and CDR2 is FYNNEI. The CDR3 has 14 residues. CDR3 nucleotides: TGTGCCAGCCTTCGCGGGAGGGAAGCCAATGAGCAGTTCTTC. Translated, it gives CASLRGREANEQFF.